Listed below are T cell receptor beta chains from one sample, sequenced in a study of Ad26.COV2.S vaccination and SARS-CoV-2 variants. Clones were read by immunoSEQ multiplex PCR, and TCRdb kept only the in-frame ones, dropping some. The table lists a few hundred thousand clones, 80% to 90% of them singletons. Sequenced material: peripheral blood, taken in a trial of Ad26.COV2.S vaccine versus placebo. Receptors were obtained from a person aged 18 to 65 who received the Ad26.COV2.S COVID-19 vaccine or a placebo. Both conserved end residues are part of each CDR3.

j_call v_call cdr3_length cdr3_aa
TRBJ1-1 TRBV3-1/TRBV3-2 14 CASGLGGLNTEAFF
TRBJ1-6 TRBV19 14 CASSIEGHNSPLHF
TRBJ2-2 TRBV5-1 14 CASSLRDRAGELFF
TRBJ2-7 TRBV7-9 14 CASSARQRANEQYF
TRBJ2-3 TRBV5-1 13 CASSLGETDTQYF
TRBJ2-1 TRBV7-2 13 CASSLGIDNEQFF
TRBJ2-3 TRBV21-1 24 CASSKDPGGLFGTSGSSRSDTQYF
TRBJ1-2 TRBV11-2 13 CASTPDRGSRYTF
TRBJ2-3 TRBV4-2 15 CASSPRTGGLDTQYF
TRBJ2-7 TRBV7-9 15 CASSLGRARSYEQYF
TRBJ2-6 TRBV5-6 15 CASSLADSDINVLTF
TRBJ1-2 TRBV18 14 CASSPNGQGNGYTF
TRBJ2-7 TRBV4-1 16 CASSQPTGTRGYEQYF
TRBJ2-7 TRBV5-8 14 CASSTTSGTVEQYF
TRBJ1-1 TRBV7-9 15 CASTNPQGGDTEAFF
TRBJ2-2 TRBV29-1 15 CSVVGVAGSGGELFF
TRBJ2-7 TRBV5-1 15 CASSLAGGFSYEQYF
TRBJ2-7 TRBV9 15 CASSVEGGGRNEQYF
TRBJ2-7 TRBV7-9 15 CASSLIAGGLYEQYF
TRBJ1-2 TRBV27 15 CASSFNGQGGEGYTF
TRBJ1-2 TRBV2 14 CASRGTGGGYGYTF
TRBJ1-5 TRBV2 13 CASIQGVNQPQHF
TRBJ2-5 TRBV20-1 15 CSASTGGAWKETQYF
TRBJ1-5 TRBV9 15 CASSSGPGTNQPQHF